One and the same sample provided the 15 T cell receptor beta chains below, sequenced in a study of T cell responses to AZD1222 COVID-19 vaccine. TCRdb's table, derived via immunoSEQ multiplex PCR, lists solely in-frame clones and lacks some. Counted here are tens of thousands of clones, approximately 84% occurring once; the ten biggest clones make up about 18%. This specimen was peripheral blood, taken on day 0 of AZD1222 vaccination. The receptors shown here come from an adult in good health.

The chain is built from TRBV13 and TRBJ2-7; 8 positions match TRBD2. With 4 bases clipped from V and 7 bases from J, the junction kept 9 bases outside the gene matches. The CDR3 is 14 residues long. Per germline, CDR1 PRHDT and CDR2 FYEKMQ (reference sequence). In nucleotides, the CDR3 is TGTGCCAGCAGCTCTCTAGCGGGTCCCTGGGAGCAGTACTTC. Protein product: CASSSLAGPWEQYF.

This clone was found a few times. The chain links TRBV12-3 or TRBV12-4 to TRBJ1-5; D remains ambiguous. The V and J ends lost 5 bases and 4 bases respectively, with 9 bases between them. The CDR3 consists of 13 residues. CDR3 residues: CASSDGFNQPQHF. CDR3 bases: TGTGCCAGCAGTGACGGATTTAATCAGCCCCAGCATTTT.

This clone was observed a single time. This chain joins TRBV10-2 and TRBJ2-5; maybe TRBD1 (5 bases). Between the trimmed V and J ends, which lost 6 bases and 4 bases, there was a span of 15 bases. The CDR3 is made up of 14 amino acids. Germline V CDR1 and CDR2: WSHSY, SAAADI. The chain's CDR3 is CASRDMLRRETQYF. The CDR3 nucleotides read TGCGCCAGCAGGGACATGCTACGACGAGAGACCCAGTACTTC.

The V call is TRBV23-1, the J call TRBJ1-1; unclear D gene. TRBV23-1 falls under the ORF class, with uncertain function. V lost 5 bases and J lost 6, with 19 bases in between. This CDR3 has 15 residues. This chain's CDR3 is CASSAAGRTGAEAFF. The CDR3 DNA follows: TGCGCCAGCAGTGCGGCGGGCAGGACCGGGGCTGAAGCTTTCTTT.

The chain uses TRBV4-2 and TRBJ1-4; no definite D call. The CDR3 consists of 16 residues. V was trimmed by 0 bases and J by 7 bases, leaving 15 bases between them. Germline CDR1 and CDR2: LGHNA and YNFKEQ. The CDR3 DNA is TGTGCCAGCAGCCAAGATCCGACGGTGGAGGGTGAAAAACTGTTTTTT. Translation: CASSQDPTVEGEKLFF.

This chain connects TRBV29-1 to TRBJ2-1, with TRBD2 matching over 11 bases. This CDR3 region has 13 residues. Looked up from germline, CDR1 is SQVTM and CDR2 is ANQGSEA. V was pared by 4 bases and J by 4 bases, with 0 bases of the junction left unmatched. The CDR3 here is CSVGLAGYNEQFF. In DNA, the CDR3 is TGCAGCGTTGGACTAGCGGGGTACAATGAGCAGTTCTTC.

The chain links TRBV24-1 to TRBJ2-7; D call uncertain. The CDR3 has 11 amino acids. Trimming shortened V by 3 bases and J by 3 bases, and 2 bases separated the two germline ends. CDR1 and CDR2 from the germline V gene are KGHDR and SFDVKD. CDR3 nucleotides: TGTGCCACCAGTGATAGCTACGAGCAGTACTTC. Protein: CATSDSYEQYF.

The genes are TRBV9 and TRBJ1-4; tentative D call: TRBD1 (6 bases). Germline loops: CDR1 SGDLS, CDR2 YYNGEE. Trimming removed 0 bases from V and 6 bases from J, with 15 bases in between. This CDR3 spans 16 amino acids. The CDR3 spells CASSVDLRTDYEKLFF. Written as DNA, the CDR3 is TGTGCCAGCAGCGTAGATTTAAGGACAGACTATGAAAAACTGTTTTTT.

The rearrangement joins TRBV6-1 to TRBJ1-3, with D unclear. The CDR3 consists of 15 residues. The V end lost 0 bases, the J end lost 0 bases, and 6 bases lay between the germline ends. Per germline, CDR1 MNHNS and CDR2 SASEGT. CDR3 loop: CASSEAGASGNTIYF. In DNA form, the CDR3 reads TGTGCCAGCAGTGAAGCAGGCGCCTCTGGAAACACCATATATTTT.

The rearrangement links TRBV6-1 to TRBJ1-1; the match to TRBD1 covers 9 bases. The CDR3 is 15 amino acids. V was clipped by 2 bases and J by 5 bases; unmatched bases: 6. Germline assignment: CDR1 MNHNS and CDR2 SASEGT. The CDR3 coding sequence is TGTGCCAGCAGTGAAATGGGGACAGGGAGGACTGAAGCTTTCTTT. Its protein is CASSEMGTGRTEAFF.

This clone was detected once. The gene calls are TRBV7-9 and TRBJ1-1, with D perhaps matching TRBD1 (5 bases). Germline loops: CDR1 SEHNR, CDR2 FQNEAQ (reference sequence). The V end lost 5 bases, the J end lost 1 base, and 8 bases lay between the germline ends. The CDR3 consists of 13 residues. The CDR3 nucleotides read TGTGCCAGCAGCCGCGGGGGGAACACTGAAGCTTTCTTT. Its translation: CASSRGGNTEAFF.

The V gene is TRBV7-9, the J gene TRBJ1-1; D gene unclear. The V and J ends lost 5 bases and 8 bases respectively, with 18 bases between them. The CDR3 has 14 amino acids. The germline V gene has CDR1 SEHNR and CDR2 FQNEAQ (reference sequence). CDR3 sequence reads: CASSPWTGHVEAFF. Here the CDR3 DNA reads TGTGCCAGCAGCCCGTGGACCGGTCATGTGGAAGCTTTCTTT.

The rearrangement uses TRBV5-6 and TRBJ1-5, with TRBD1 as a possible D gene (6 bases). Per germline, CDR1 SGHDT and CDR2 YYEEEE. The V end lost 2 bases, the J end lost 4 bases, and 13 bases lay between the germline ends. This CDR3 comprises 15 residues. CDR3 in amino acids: CASSFGGLSNQPQHF. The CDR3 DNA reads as TGTGCCAGCAGCTTCGGGGGGCTCTCTAATCAGCCCCAGCATTTT.

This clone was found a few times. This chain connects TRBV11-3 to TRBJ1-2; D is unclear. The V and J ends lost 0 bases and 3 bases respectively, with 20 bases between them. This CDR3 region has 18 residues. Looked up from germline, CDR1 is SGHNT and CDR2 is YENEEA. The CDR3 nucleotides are TGTGCCAGCAGCTTAGATCGAGGCCCCAGAGGGAGGGACTATGGCTACACCTTC. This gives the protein CASSLDRGPRGRDYGYTF.

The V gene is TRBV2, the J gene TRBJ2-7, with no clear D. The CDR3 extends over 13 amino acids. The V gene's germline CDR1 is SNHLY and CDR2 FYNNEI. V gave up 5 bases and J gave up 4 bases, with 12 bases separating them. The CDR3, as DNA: TGTGCCAGCAGTTCCACTCTTCCGTACGAGCAGTACTTC. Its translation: CASSSTLPYEQYF.